Each of the 21 T cell receptor beta chains below was sequenced from the same sample in a study of T-cell memory formation after mild COVID-19. TCRdb fed the 5' RACE reads into MiXCR, producing one record per CDR3 protein. The table shows some 290,000 distinct CDR3 sequences, with 15% to 20% occurring only once. The sequenced sample was PBMCs or a T cell subset sorted from them (not recorded which). Source of these receptors: a man aged 18 to 29 who had mild COVID-19 (a few samples of this study predate the infection). Cell type and time point are not known.

The chain uses TRBV5-4 and TRBJ1-1; 7 positions agree with TRBD1. The germline V gene has CDR1 SGHNT and CDR2 YYREEE (reference sequence). The junction had 5 bases not matched to a gene; V was cut back by 4 bases and J by 2 bases. The CDR3 extends over 14 amino acids. CDR3 sequence (DNA): TGTGCCAGCAGCATCTGGGACAGTAACACTGAAGCTTTCTTT. Encoded protein: CASSIWDSNTEAFF.

CDR3 DNA: TGTGCCAGCTGGCGGACCTCCGAGGGAAACACCATATATTTT. Its protein product is CASWRTSEGNTIYF. The chain carries TRBV7-9 and TRBJ1-3; D call uncertain. CDR3 length: 14 residues. V gave up 8 bases and J gave up 4 bases, with 15 bases separating them. CDR1 is SEHNR and CDR2 is FQNEAQ in the germline V gene (reference sequence). The full variable domain, completed using reference TRBV7-9 and TRBJ1-3, is DTGVSQNPRHKITKRGQNVTFRCDPISEHNRLYWYRQTLGQGPEFLTYFQNEAQLEKSRLLSDRFSAERPKGSFSTLEIQRTEQGDSAMYLCASWRTSEGNTIYFGEGSWLTVV.

This clonotype was seen more than once but under ten times. The genes are TRBV3-1 and TRBJ1-2, with TRBD1 matching 7 bases. The CDR3 covers 15 residues. V lost 0 bases and J lost 6; bases outside the gene matches: 7. Germline V gives CDR1 LGHDT, CDR2 YNNKEL (reference sequence). CDR3 in amino acids: CASSQEGGRGHGYTF. The CDR3 bases are TGTGCCAGCAGCCAAGAAGGCGGGAGGGGGCATGGCTACACCTTC.

This clonotype was observed a handful of times. This sequence joins TRBV11-2 and TRBJ2-2, with 7 bases fitting TRBD1. Germline trimming cut 1 base from V and 4 bases from J; bases unmatched to any gene: 6. The CDR3 is made up of 16 amino acids. The germline V gene encodes CDR1 SGHAT and CDR2 FQNNGV. The CDR3 is CASSLGHRGSTGELFF. The CDR3 nucleotides read TGTGCCAGCAGCTTAGGGCACAGGGGTAGCACCGGGGAGCTGTTTTTT.

This clonotype has just a few counts. This chain uses TRBV6-5 with TRBJ2-1; D is possibly TRBD1 (5 bases). The CDR3 has 11 residues. Germline CDR1 reads MNHEY; CDR2 reads SVGAGI. The ends were cut back, 8 bases at V and 4 bases at J, with 6 bases in the middle. The CDR3 region has the DNA TGTGCCAGCCACAGGTACAATGAGCAGTTCTTC. Its protein product is CASHRYNEQFF.

This chain uses TRBV20-1 with TRBJ2-1; the D gene is possibly TRBD2 (6 bases). Germline loops: CDR1 DFQATT, CDR2 SNEGSKA (reference sequence). V lost 3 bases to trimming and J lost 8 bases, with 23 bases between them. The CDR3 sequence is 16 residues long. The CDR3 loop is CSARALGRGDADEQFF. Here the CDR3 DNA reads TGCAGTGCTAGGGCCTTGGGGCGCGGGGATGCGGATGAGCAGTTCTTC.

This clonotype was observed a few times. V is TRBV30 and J is TRBJ1-6, with a tentative D call TRBD1 (6 bases). This CDR3 is built from 16 residues. Trimming cost V 0 bases and J 6 bases, with 15 bases left between them. Germline CDR1 GTSNPN, CDR2 SVGIG (reference sequence). For the CDR3, the DNA is TGTGCCTGGAGTGTACGATTGGGGGCGGGTAATTCACCCCTCCACTTT. Amino acid sequence: CAWSVRLGAGNSPLHF.

CDR3 loop: CASTPRKAAFF. The CDR3 region has the DNA TGTGCCAGCACCCCAAGAAAGGCAGCTTTCTTT. The chain carries TRBV11-2 and TRBJ1-1; D unclear. The ends were cut back, 7 bases at V and 10 bases at J, with 13 bases in the middle. CDR1 and CDR2 (germline): SGHAT, FQNNGV. The CDR3 extends over 11 amino acids.

The genes are TRBV6-5 and TRBJ1-4; unclear D gene. The germline V and J ends were trimmed by 2 bases and 5 bases, with 9 bases remaining between them. This CDR3 spans 14 amino acids. CDR1 is MNHEY and CDR2 is SVGAGI in the germline V gene. CDR3 sequence reads: CASSYGNPNEKLFF. CDR3 DNA sequence: TGTGCCAGCAGTTACGGGAATCCCAATGAAAAACTGTTTTTT.

A note on this clonotype: Just one base apart from a much larger clone, this may be a read error. The chain is built from TRBV12-3 or TRBV12-4 and TRBJ2-5; 7 bases line up with TRBD1. The V and J ends lost 6 bases and 2 bases, in that order; junction bases with no gene match: 3. The CDR3 is 13 amino acids. The CDR3 protein is CASSWGQQETQYF. The CDR3 coding sequence is TGTGCCAGCAGCTGGGGACAGCAAGAGACCCAGTACTTC.

The chain carries TRBV12-3 or TRBV12-4 and TRBJ2-7, with 7 bases matching TRBD2. V was pared by 1 base and J by 0 bases, with 3 bases of the junction left unmatched. This CDR3 comprises 15 residues. The CDR3 DNA reads as TGTGCCAGCAGTTTAGGGGCGGGGGTCTCCTACGAGCAGTACTTC. Its translation: CASSLGAGVSYEQYF.

The V gene is TRBV5-1, the J gene TRBJ2-3, with D perhaps TRBD2 (6 bases). The length of the CDR3 is 16 residues. CDR1 is SGHRS, CDR2 YFSETQ, per germline. Trimming took off 3 bases at V and 0 bases at J, with 14 bases between the two ends. Here the CDR3 reads CASSSSVLASTDTQYF. The CDR3 DNA sequence: TGCGCCAGCAGCTCGTCCGTACTAGCAAGCACAGATACGCAGTATTTT.

V is TRBV27 and J is TRBJ2-1, with D possibly TRBD2 on 5 matching bases. Trimming removed 6 bases at V and 3 bases at J, with 12 bases between. CDR3 size: 14 residues. Germline assignment: CDR1 MNHEY and CDR2 SMNVEV (reference sequence). In DNA, the CDR3 is TGTGCCAGCAGCGATGGACTCAGCTACAATGAGCAGTTCTTC. This gives the protein CASSDGLSYNEQFF.

This clonotype was counted between two and nine times. The chain combines TRBV7-6 with TRBJ1-2; D is possibly TRBD1 (6 bases). This CDR3 has 15 amino acids. The germline V gene has CDR1 SGHVS and CDR2 FNYEAQ. This CDR3 reads CVTADPAGGDYGYTF. The CDR3 region has the DNA TGTGTCACAGCAGACCCGGCCGGGGGCGACTATGGCTACACCTTC.

The CDR3 sequence: CACRDRGYNEQFF. The DNA for the CDR3 is TGTGCCTGCCGGGACAGGGGATACAATGAGCAGTTCTTC. The rearrangement links TRBV2 to TRBJ2-1; 10 bases agree with TRBD1. The CDR3 contains 13 residues. The V gene end was trimmed by 11 bases and the J gene end by 4 bases; junction bases not matched to a gene: 5. From germline, CDR1 is SNHLY and CDR2 FYNNEI.

This clonotype has more than one count but fewer than ten. The rearrangement joins TRBV6-2 or TRBV6-3 to TRBJ1-5; D gene uncertain. V was cut by 4 bases and J by 6 bases, with 7 bases left in between. This CDR3 has 12 amino acids. The germline V gene has CDR1 MNHEY and CDR2 SVGEGT. CDR3 sequence: CASSSPFQPQHF. In nucleotides, the CDR3 is TGTGCCAGCAGTTCCCCGTTTCAGCCCCAGCATTTT.

Ten or more counts support this clonotype. This chain joins TRBV4-1 and TRBJ1-1, with D maybe TRBD1 (6 bases). Between the trimmed V and J ends, which lost 2 bases and 3 bases, there was a span of 19 bases. Germline V gives CDR1 MGHRA, CDR2 YSYEKL. This CDR3 comprises 17 residues. CDR3: CASSQRVIRDKDTEAFF. The CDR3 bases are TGCGCCAGCAGCCAACGGGTAATCCGGGACAAAGACACTGAAGCTTTCTTT.

This clonotype was counted a few times. V usage is TRBV3-1 and J usage is TRBJ1-1; D is ambiguous. Germline V gene lookup returns CDR1 LGHDT and CDR2 YNNKEL (reference sequence). Trimming removed 2 bases at V and 3 bases at J, with 13 bases between. The length of the CDR3 is 15 residues. Written as DNA, the CDR3 is TGTGCCAGCAGCCAACCCTCGTTTGGATACACTGAAGCTTTCTTT. This encodes CASSQPSFGYTEAFF.

A few counts support this clonotype. The CDR3 loop reads CASSLVTSGGRGTGELFF. CDR3 DNA sequence: TGTGCCAGCAGCTTGGTGACTAGCGGGGGCCGGGGTACCGGGGAGCTGTTTTTT. The chain uses TRBV5-6 and TRBJ2-2, with TRBD2 identical over 12 bases. With V trimmed by 0 bases and J by 5 bases, 8 bases remained unmatched. Germline lookup yields CDR1 SGHDT and CDR2 YYEEEE. The CDR3 spans 18 residues.

This chain joins TRBV6-5 and TRBJ1-1; 8 bases are a match to TRBD1. CDR3 length equals 14 residues. The V gene end was trimmed by 2 bases and the J gene end by 4 bases; junction bases not matched to a gene: 3. Germline CDR1 and CDR2: MNHEY and SVGAGI. The CDR3 bases are TGTGCCAGCAGTTACCCAGGGGGCTCCACTGAAGCTTTCTTT. This codes for CASSYPGGSTEAFF.

This clonotype was observed a few times. V is TRBV6-4 and J is TRBJ2-3, with TRBD2 matching 10 bases. V lost 2 bases and J lost 1; bases outside the gene matches: 0. Germline CDR1 MRHNA, CDR2 SNTAGT. This CDR3 has 15 amino acids. CDR3: CASSDGTSGTDTQYF. The CDR3 DNA sequence: TGTGCCAGCAGTGACGGGACTAGCGGCACAGATACGCAGTATTTT.